Following are 2 T cell receptor beta chains from one sample sequenced in a study of T cell responses to AZD1222 COVID-19 vaccine. Here immunoSEQ multiplex PCR was the method, and the copy in TCRdb shows in-frame clones only, minus some. This sample carries 100,000 to 120,000 clones, roughly 90% of them seen once, and the ten largest clones take under 3%. This specimen consisted of peripheral blood, obtained on day 0 of AZD1222 vaccination. These receptor sequences come from an adult in good health.

CDR3: CASSQDKGADTEAFF. CDR3 nucleotides: TGTGCCAGCAGCCAAGATAAAGGGGCAGACACTGAAGCTTTCTTT. This sequence joins TRBV14 and TRBJ1-1, with D maybe TRBD1 (5 bases). The V gene's germline CDR1 is SGHDN and CDR2 FVKESK. The V and J ends lost 0 bases and 3 bases respectively, with 11 bases between them. The CDR3 extends over 15 amino acids.

The V and J genes are TRBV7-9 and TRBJ1-2; no firm D call. Germline CDR1 and CDR2: SEHNR and FQNEAQ (reference sequence). V was cut by 3 bases and J by 3 bases, with 8 bases left in between. The CDR3 loop spans 13 amino acids. The CDR3 bases are TGTGCCAGCAGCTTCGACGGTGACTATGGCTACACCTTC. Encoded protein: CASSFDGDYGYTF. Drawing the rest from reference TRBV7-9 and TRBJ1-2, the complete variable domain is DTGVSQNPRHKITKRGQNVTFRCDPISEHNRLYWYRQTLGQGPEFLTYFQNEAQLEKSRLLSDRFSAERPKGSFSTLEIQRTEQGDSAMYLCASSFDGDYGYTFGSGTRLTVV.